The subject of this entry is one TCR beta chain. The sample comes from a study of blood T cell repertoires in COVID-19. Looking at the study overall: The samples span acute and convalescent COVID-19 from the United States, Italy and Spain.

Germline lookup yields CDR1 SGHRS and CDR2 YFSETQ. The CDR3 consists of 14 residues. The germline V and J ends were trimmed by 1 base and 6 bases, with 13 bases remaining between them. Methods used by the authors: Cell counts per sample came from amplifying reference gene primers. TCRdb keeps only in-frame clones here, not all; method: immunoSEQ multiplex PCR. That table furnishes V, J and clone size, whereas the DNA furnished D and trimming. Here the sample spans about 270,000 clones, roughly 85% being singletons. The sequencing input was PBMCs or T cells enriched from blood (not recorded which). The clonotype originates from a woman between 45 and 60 years old with acute COVID-19. The chain uses TRBV5-1 and TRBJ1-2; no clear D. Here the CDR3 reads CASSLTLRGNGYTF. The CDR3 nucleotides read TGCGCCAGCAGCTTGACGCTGAGAGGGAATGGCTACACCTTC.